These 15 T cell receptor beta chains share one sample of origin, sequenced in a study of technical replicates of blood from a handful of donors. Using immunoSEQ multiplex PCR, the repertoire was profiled, and TCRdb retains in-frame clones only, with some absent. The sample records about 95,000 clones, around 96% being singletons. Sequencing was performed on T cells isolated from PBMCs. These receptors all come from a human donor in good health.

The chain is built from TRBV6-5 and TRBJ2-3; D perhaps matches TRBD2 (6 bases). The CDR3 has 15 residues. The ends were cut back, 8 bases at V and 2 bases at J, with 17 bases in the middle. CDR1 MNHEY and CDR2 SVGAGI come from the germline V gene. The CDR3 loop reads CASALGLPTTDTQYF. In DNA, the CDR3 is TGTGCCAGCGCCCTGGGACTTCCTACCACAGATACGCAGTATTTT.

Only one count was recorded for this clone. The J gene is TRBJ2-7, the V gene TRBV14; weak D call: TRBD1 (5 bases). The CDR3 contains 16 residues. Germline assignment: CDR1 SGHDN and CDR2 FVKESK. The V end lost 2 bases, the J end lost 0 bases, and 14 bases lay between the germline ends. The CDR3, as DNA: TGTGCCAGCAGCCAACTTCAGGGCGGTTTCTCCTACGAGCAGTACTTC. It translates to CASSQLQGGFSYEQYF.

The rearrangement links TRBV27 to TRBJ2-1, with D maybe TRBD1 (6 bases). The CDR3 runs to 14 residues. Germline loops: CDR1 MNHEY, CDR2 SMNVEV (reference sequence). Trimming left V 5 bases short and J 9 bases short, with 17 bases between. DNA of the CDR3: TGTGCCAGCAGTAACCCAACAGGGTCCAGTGAGCAGTTCTTC. It encodes CASSNPTGSSEQFF.

The chain carries TRBV5-1 and TRBJ2-2, with a possible D match to TRBD1 (6 bases). Trimming removed 6 bases from V and 1 base from J, with 13 bases in between. This CDR3 has 15 amino acids. Germline CDR1 is SGHRS and CDR2 is YFSETQ. The CDR3 region is CASTQEQGNTGELFF. CDR3 DNA sequence: TGCGCCAGCACACAGGAACAGGGGAACACCGGGGAGCTGTTTTTT.

V usage is TRBV10-3 and J usage is TRBJ2-7; weak D call: TRBD2 (6 bases). V lost 2 bases to trimming and J lost 4 bases, with 9 bases between them. Germline V gene lookup returns CDR1 ENHRY and CDR2 SYGVKD. The CDR3 spans 13 residues. The CDR3 is CAISEGGGYEQYF. In nucleotides, the CDR3 is TGTGCCATCAGTGAGGGAGGAGGGTACGAGCAGTACTTC.

The rearrangement joins TRBV2 to TRBJ1-2; 7 nucleotides match TRBD1. Germline V gene lookup returns CDR1 SNHLY and CDR2 FYNNEI. The CDR3 extends over 13 amino acids. Trimming removed 6 bases from V and 8 bases from J; junction bases left unmatched: 9. The CDR3 is CASRAWDRFGYTF. The CDR3 coding sequence is TGTGCCAGCAGAGCGTGGGACAGATTCGGCTACACCTTC.

V gene TRBV6-1 combines with J gene TRBJ1-2; D might be TRBD1 (6 bases). The germline CDR1 and CDR2 sequences are MNHNS and SASEGT. The CDR3 sequence is 18 residues long. V shed 4 bases and J shed 6 bases, with 27 bases lying between them. The CDR3 DNA sequence: TGTGCCAGCAGTGCAAACCTCAGGGGACAAACCAACCAGGATGGCTACACCTTC. It yields the protein CASSANLRGQTNQDGYTF.

The V and J genes are TRBV18 and TRBJ2-7, with 8 positions matching TRBD1. The V gene end was trimmed by 9 bases and the J gene end by 5 bases; junction bases not matched to a gene: 9. Germline V gives CDR1 KGHSH, CDR2 LQKENI. CDR3 length: 13 amino acids. The CDR3 nucleotides are TGTGCCAGTAGGGACAGGAGGACTAACGAGCAGTACTTC. Translating it yields CASRDRRTNEQYF.

CDR3 region: CASSLRGGRIPEQFF. The CDR3 bases are TGTGCCAGCAGCTTACGGGGAGGGCGGATCCCTGAGCAGTTCTTC. V and J are TRBV5-8 and TRBJ2-1; 7 bases line up with TRBD2. This CDR3 is built from 15 residues. V was pared by 2 bases and J by 9 bases, with 11 bases of the junction left unmatched. The germline V gene has CDR1 SGHTS and CDR2 YDEGEE.

V is TRBV4-1 and J is TRBJ2-7; tentative D call: TRBD1 (5 bases). V was trimmed by 1 base and J by 6 bases, leaving 16 bases between them. The CDR3 contains 15 residues. Germline-derived CDR1 and CDR2 are MGHRA and YSYEKL. CDR3 protein: CASSQVIGARREQYF. The DNA of the CDR3 is TGCGCCAGCAGCCAAGTAATAGGGGCAAGGCGCGAGCAGTACTTC.

The sample holds one count of this clone. The chain uses TRBV18 and TRBJ2-1; a weak D match, TRBD1 (5 bases). The ends were cut back, 3 bases at V and 5 bases at J, with 11 bases in the middle. The germline V gene has CDR1 KGHSH and CDR2 LQKENI. The CDR3 loop spans 14 amino acids. The CDR3 nucleotides are TGTGCCAGCTCACCCCCTACCAGGGACAATGAGCAGTTCTTC. Protein sequence: CASSPPTRDNEQFF.

This sequence joins TRBV9 and TRBJ2-1, with a tentative D call TRBD1 (8 bases). The CDR3 is 16 residues long. Looked up from germline, CDR1 is SGDLS and CDR2 is YYNGEE. V lost 3 bases to trimming and J lost 9 bases, with 22 bases between them. DNA of the CDR3: TGTGCCAGCAGCGCACCGGGGGGACAGGAGGGGAGTGAGCAGTTCTTC. Its protein product is CASSAPGGQEGSEQFF.

This rearrangement joins TRBV6-1 to TRBJ2-7, with TRBD2 matching 8 bases. Trimming at V came to 1 base and at J to 5 bases, leaving 7 bases not matched to a gene. The germline CDR1 and CDR2 sequences are MNHNS and SASEGT. The CDR3 covers 15 residues. As DNA, the CDR3 is TGTGCCAGCAGTGAAGTAGCGGGATCATTCCACGAGCAGTACTTC. It translates to CASSEVAGSFHEQYF.

The chain combines TRBV6-5 with TRBJ1-1, with 10 bases fitting TRBD1. J gave up 3 bases and V 8 bases, and 6 bases lay outside the gene matches. This CDR3 has 14 amino acids. Germline V gene lookup returns CDR1 MNHEY and CDR2 SVGAGI. Written as DNA, the CDR3 is TGTGCCAGCCGGGACAGGGGAGGAGACACTGAAGCTTTCTTT. The encoded protein is CASRDRGGDTEAFF.

The chain couples TRBV2 to TRBJ2-1, with a tentative D call TRBD2 (5 bases). The CDR3 is 17 residues long. V was pared by 8 bases and J by 7 bases, with 27 bases between. Germline V gene lookup returns CDR1 SNHLY and CDR2 FYNNEI. The CDR3 DNA follows: TGTGCCAGCTCGGGCGACTATTCCTCCCTTCGTAGAAATGAGCAGTTCTTC. This encodes CASSGDYSSLRRNEQFF.